A single sample is the source of the 14 T cell receptor beta chains below, sequenced in a study of regulatory T cells in long-lasting Graves disease (dated by TCRdb to the early 2020s). Read against the paper, the sample's time point label means: newly diagnosed GD, antithyroid drugs for less than 3 months. For both TCR sequencing and RNA sequencing, RNA was extracted from PBMCs using TRIzol. Library preparation employed multiplex PCR. Instrument on record: Illumina HiSeq 4000. TCR beta libraries were built with iRepertoire HTBI primers and Arm-PCR amplification of CDR3 regions. TCRdb took the public reads, trimmed them with fastp at Q25, ran MiXCR for clone calling and kept in-frame beta chains. CDR3 protein duplicates are merged, each entry listing the most common genes and DNA. The table for this sample lists 500,000 or so distinct CDR3 sequences; 15% to 20% of them were counted only once. 20% to 25% of the sample comes from the top ten.

The same sample was also used in a study of T cells in Graves' hyperthyroidism and ophthalmopathy.

The sequencing here drew on peripheral blood mononuclear cells (PBMCs), taken at new diagnosis, from a patient treated with antithyroid drugs. These receptors were taken from a woman between 40 and 65 years old with Graves disease. Donor details come from another sample of the same person, matched by shared clones.

The rearrangement links TRBV6-5 to TRBJ1-6; 7 nucleotides match TRBD1. Germline V gives CDR1 MNHEY, CDR2 SVGAGI. V lost 4 bases to trimming and J lost 14 bases; unmatched junction nucleotides: 2. This CDR3 is built from 11 residues. In DNA form, the CDR3 reads TGTGCCAGCAGTTTGGACAGGTCCCTCCACTTT. This encodes CASSLDRSLHF.

The table lists this clonotype with a few counts. Relative to the germline gene, one junction end is altered; a read error may explain this. The chain employs TRBV2 and TRBJ1-4; D is undetermined. This CDR3 comprises 14 residues. CDR1 SNHLY and CDR2 FYNNEI come from the germline V gene. The CDR3 DNA is TGTGCCAGCAGTGTGTATGAAGGGAATGAAGAACTGTTTTTT. As protein: CASSVYEGNEELFF.

The chain has TRBV20-1 and TRBJ1-5; 9 bases match TRBD1. Losses at the gene ends were 3 bases for V and 6 bases for J; bases not matched to a gene: 12. Germline CDR1 and CDR2: DFQATT and SNEGSKA (reference sequence). The CDR3 spans 16 residues. CDR3 sequence: CSASPPSGTGTQPQHF. The CDR3 DNA is TGCAGTGCTAGTCCTCCCTCCGGGACAGGGACTCAGCCCCAGCATTTT.

There are a few counts of this clonotype. The rearrangement joins TRBV20-1 to TRBJ1-5; D is uncertain. Germline CDR1 DFQATT, CDR2 SNEGSKA (reference sequence). Trimming removed 6 bases at V and 4 bases at J, with 16 bases between. The CDR3 totals 14 residues. CDR3 sequence (DNA): TGCAGTGCCACGGATGAGAGGGCTAATCAGCCCCAGCATTTT. Its translation is CSATDERANQPQHF.

The table lists this clonotype with many counts. The V call is TRBV27, the J call TRBJ2-1, with unresolved D. Trimming removed 5 bases from V and 5 bases from J, with 16 bases in between. This CDR3 spans 15 amino acids. Germline V gene lookup returns CDR1 MNHEY and CDR2 SMNVEV (reference sequence). This CDR3 is CASSAYRANDNEQFF. CDR3 bases: TGTGCCAGCAGTGCCTACCGGGCCAATGACAATGAGCAGTTCTTC.

Only a few counts were recorded for this clonotype. The chain is built from TRBV7-2 and TRBJ1-3; 8 positions match TRBD1. The junction had 9 bases not matched to a gene; V was cut back by 1 base and J by 7 bases. The CDR3 runs to 16 residues. Germline CDR1 and CDR2: SGHTA and FQGNSA. The CDR3 sequence: CASSLGQGAIGNTIYF. In nucleotides, the CDR3 is TGTGCCAGCAGCTTAGGTCAGGGGGCTATCGGTAACACCATATATTTT.

This clonotype was observed many times. V usage is TRBV10-1 and J usage is TRBJ2-3; D perhaps matches TRBD2 (6 bases). CDR1 is WNHNN and CDR2 is SYGVQD in the germline V gene (reference sequence). This CDR3 has 13 residues. Trimming pared 4 bases from V and 5 bases from J, leaving 10 bases between. The CDR3 DNA sequence: TGCGCCAGCAGTGTAAGGAGGGAAGATACGCAGTATTTT. As protein: CASSVRREDTQYF.

The chain couples TRBV20-1 to TRBJ1-4; 10 nucleotides align to TRBD1. V was pared by 6 bases and J by 6 bases, with 7 bases of the junction left unmatched. CDR3 length: 14 residues. CDR1 and CDR2 (germline): DFQATT, SNEGSKA (reference sequence). The CDR3 nucleotides read TGCAGTGCCCAAAGGACAGGGGGAGATGAAAAACTGTTTTTT. Translated: CSAQRTGGDEKLFF.

This clonotype was seen repeatedly, ten times or more. The chain links TRBV11-3 to TRBJ1-2; TRBD1 aligns across 8 bases. The germline CDR1 and CDR2 sequences are SGHNT and YENEEA. The J segment lost 7 bases and the V segment lost 0 bases, leaving 7 bases of the junction unmatched. This CDR3 has 15 amino acids. The CDR3 loop reads CASSLEPQGGSGYTF. For the CDR3, the DNA is TGTGCCAGCAGCTTAGAGCCACAGGGGGGTAGTGGCTACACCTTC.

This clonotype occurred many times. CDR3 coding DNA: TGTGCCAGCAGTGACAATCCAGGGTCCGGGGAGCTGTTTTTT. It is translated as CASSDNPGSGELFF. The V call is TRBV25-1, the J call TRBJ2-2; TRBD1 might be the D (5 bases). Germline V CDR1 and CDR2: MGHDK, SYGVNS. Trimming pared 3 bases from V and 6 bases from J, leaving 11 bases between. The length of the CDR3 is 14 residues.

This clonotype has more than one count but fewer than ten. V gene TRBV10-2 combines with J gene TRBJ1-5; a weak D match, TRBD1 (5 bases). V lost 6 bases to trimming and J lost 2 bases, with 17 bases between them. Germline loops: CDR1 WSHSY, CDR2 SAAADI. The CDR3 consists of 16 residues. Here the CDR3 reads CASREGSSFRNQPQHF. CDR3 DNA sequence: TGCGCCAGCAGGGAGGGGTCCTCTTTTCGCAATCAGCCCCAGCATTTT.

This clonotype was seen many times. In DNA form, the CDR3 reads TGTGCCTTATCGCGACAGAACACTGAAGCTTTCTTT. As protein: CALSRQNTEAFF. The chain combines TRBV30 with TRBJ1-1; D call uncertain. Trimming removed 7 bases at V and 1 base at J, with 10 bases between. The CDR3 length is 12 residues. Germline-derived CDR1 and CDR2 are GTSNPN and SVGIG (reference sequence).

V gene TRBV20-1 combines with J gene TRBJ2-5; 12 nucleotides agree with TRBD1. The germline CDR1 and CDR2 sequences are DFQATT and SNEGSKA (reference sequence). CDR3 length: 15 amino acids. Trimming at V came to 1 base and at J to 5 bases, leaving 5 bases not matched to a gene. The CDR3 region has the DNA TGCAGTGCTAGAGGGGACAGGGGGCTCGGGGAGACCCAGTACTTC. Translating it yields CSARGDRGLGETQYF.

This clonotype has at least ten counts. The chain recombines TRBV5-6 with TRBJ2-1; TRBD2 agrees at 11 bases. The CDR3 length is 16 residues. CDR1 SGHDT and CDR2 YYEEEE come from the germline V gene. V lost 4 bases, J lost 7 bases, and 10 bases stayed unmatched. The CDR3: CASSASRLAGGNEQFF. CDR3 DNA sequence: TGTGCCAGCAGCGCCTCACGGCTAGCGGGGGGAAATGAGCAGTTCTTC.